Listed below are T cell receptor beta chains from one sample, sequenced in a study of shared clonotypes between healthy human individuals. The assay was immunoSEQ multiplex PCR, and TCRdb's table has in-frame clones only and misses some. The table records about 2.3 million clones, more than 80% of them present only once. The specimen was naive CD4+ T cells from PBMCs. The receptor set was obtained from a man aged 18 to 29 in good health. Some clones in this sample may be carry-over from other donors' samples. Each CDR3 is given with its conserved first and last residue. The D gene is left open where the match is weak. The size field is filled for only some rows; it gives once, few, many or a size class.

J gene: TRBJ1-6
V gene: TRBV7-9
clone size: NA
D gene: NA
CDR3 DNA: TGTGCCAGCAGCTTATCCGTACCGAATTCACCCCTCCACTTT
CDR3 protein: CASSLSVPNSPLHF

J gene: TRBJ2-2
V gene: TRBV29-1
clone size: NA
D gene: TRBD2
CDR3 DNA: TGCAGCGTCCAGGGACTAGCGGTAGGGAACACCGGGGAGCTGTTTTTT
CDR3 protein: CSVQGLAVGNTGELFF

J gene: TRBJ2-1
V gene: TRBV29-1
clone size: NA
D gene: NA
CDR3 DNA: TGCAGCGGTCGTTCGGCAGTCTACAATGAGCAGTTCTTC
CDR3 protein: CSGRSAVYNEQFF

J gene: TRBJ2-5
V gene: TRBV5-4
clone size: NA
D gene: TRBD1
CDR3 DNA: TGTGCCAGCAGCTACGGGACAGAAGAGACCCAGTACTTC
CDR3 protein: CASSYGTEETQYF

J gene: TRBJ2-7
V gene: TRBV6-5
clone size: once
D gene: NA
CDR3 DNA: TGTGCCAGCCAACAAGGTGAGAGGGAGCAGTACTTC
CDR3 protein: CASQQGEREQYF

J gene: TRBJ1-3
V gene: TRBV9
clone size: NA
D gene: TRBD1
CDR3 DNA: TGTGCCAGCAGCCCACGGGACAGCTCTGGAAACACCATATATTTT
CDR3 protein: CASSPRDSSGNTIYF

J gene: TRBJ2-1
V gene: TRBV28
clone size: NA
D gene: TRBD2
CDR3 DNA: TGTGCCAGCACAGCTCCTAGCGGGATCAGCTACAATGAGCAGTTCTTC
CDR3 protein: CASTAPSGISYNEQFF

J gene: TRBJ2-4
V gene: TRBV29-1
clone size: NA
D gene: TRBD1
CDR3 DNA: TGCAGCGTGGAGACAGGGAATTTGCCCAAAAACATTCAGTACTTC
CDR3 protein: CSVETGNLPKNIQYF

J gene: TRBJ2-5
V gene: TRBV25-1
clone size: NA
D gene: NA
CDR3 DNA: TGTGCCAGCAGCCGGACTGAACAAGAGACCCAGTACTTC
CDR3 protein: CASSRTEQETQYF

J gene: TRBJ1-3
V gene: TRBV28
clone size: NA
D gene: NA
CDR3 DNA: TGTGCCAGCAGTCGAGTCATTACAGGGTTCGGAAACACCATATATTTT
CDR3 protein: CASSRVITGFGNTIYF

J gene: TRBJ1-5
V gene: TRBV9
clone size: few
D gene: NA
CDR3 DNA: TGTGCCAGCAGCGTAGGTGGAGATAGCAATCAGCCCCAGCATTTT
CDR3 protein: CASSVGGDSNQPQHF

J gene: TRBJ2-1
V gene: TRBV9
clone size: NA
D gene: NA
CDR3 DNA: TGTGCCAGCAGCGTAGGATTCCAGAGCAATGAGCAGTTCTTC
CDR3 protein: CASSVGFQSNEQFF

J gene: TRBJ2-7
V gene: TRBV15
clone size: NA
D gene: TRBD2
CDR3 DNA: TGTGCCACCAGCAGAGTTCTAGCGGGAGTCCGAGACGAGCAGTACTTC
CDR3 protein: CATSRVLAGVRDEQYF

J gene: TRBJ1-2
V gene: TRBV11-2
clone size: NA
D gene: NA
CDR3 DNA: TGTGCCAGCAGCTTAGGGGGTTGGAGCTACACCTTC
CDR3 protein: CASSLGGWSYTF

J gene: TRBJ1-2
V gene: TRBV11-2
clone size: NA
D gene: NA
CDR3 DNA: TGTGCCAGCAGCCGAGCAGGGGCCTTTAACTATGGCTACACCTTC
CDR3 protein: CASSRAGAFNYGYTF

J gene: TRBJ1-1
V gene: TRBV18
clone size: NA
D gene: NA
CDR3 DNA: TGTGCCAGCTCACCGGCGGACGGGGTGAACACTGAAGCTTTCTTT
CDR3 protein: CASSPADGVNTEAFF

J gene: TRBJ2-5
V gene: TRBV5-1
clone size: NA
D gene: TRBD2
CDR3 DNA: TGCGCCAGCAGCTTGCCCCTAGCGGGAGTGGCAGAGACCCAGTACTTC
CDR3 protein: CASSLPLAGVAETQYF

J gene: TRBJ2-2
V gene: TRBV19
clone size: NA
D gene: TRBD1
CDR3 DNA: TGTGCCAGTAGTCGTCCCGGGACAGTGGTCACCGGGGAGCTGTTTTTT
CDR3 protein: CASSRPGTVVTGELFF

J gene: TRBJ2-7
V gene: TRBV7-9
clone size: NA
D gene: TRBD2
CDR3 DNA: TGTGCCAGCAGCCGAGGGACTAGCGGGAACTACGAGCAGTACTTC
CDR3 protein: CASSRGTSGNYEQYF

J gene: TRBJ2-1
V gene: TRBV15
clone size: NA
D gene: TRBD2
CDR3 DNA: TGTGCCACCAGCAGAGATTATGTTGCGGGAGTAGACAATGAGCAGTTCTTC
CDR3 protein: CATSRDYVAGVDNEQFF